A single sample gave rise to the 18 T cell receptor beta chains below, sequenced in a study of OX40 agonist ivuxolimab in advanced cancers. Generated by immunoSEQ multiplex PCR, the TCRdb table keeps only in-frame clones and is missing some. The repertoire includes 77,000 or so clones, about 88% of them detected once, and about 0.35% sits in the top ten. The sample consisted of CD4+ or CD8+ T cells sorted from blood, taken in a trial of the OX40 agonist ivuxolimab. The receptors come from an adult with an advanced solid tumor such as melanoma, head and neck, liver or kidney cancer.

This chain joins TRBV18 and TRBJ2-2; a possible D gene is TRBD1 (5 bases). Trimming cost V 3 bases and J 2 bases, with 7 bases left between them. From germline, CDR1 is KGHSH and CDR2 LQKENI. The CDR3 covers 14 residues. CDR3 sequence reads: CASSPDRNTGELFF. The CDR3, as DNA: TGTGCCAGCTCACCTGACAGAAACACCGGGGAGCTGTTTTTT.

V gene TRBV6-5 combines with J gene TRBJ2-5; 9 nucleotides agree with TRBD2. The CDR3 spans 15 residues. The germline CDR1 and CDR2 sequences are MNHEY and SVGAGI. V was pared by 6 bases and J by 1 base, with 6 bases of the junction left unmatched. The chain's CDR3 is CASSRSGGTQETQYF. In DNA, the CDR3 is TGTGCCAGCAGCCGTAGCGGGGGAACCCAAGAGACCCAGTACTTC.

The chain uses TRBV5-1 and TRBJ2-5; no clear D. CDR3 length equals 15 residues. Germline values: CDR1 SGHRS, CDR2 YFSETQ. V was clipped by 2 bases and J by 7 bases, with 18 bases between them. Here the CDR3 reads CASSFLSGERWTQYF. The CDR3 nucleotides read TGCGCCAGCAGCTTCCTGTCTGGGGAACGGTGGACCCAGTACTTC. Variable domain in full (rest from reference TRBV5-1 and TRBJ2-5): KAGVTQTPRYLIKTRGQQVTLSCSPISGHRSVSWYQQTPGQGLQFLFEYFSETQRNKGNFPGRFSGRQFSNSRSEMNVSTLELGDSALYLCASSFLSGERWTQYFGPGTRLLVL.

V usage is TRBV28 and J usage is TRBJ2-5, with D uncertain. Looked up from germline, CDR1 is MDHEN and CDR2 is SYDVKM. The germline V and J ends were trimmed by 5 bases and 5 bases, with 9 bases remaining between them. The CDR3 spans 12 residues. This chain's CDR3 is CASSPTTETQYF. CDR3 coding DNA: TGTGCCAGCAGTCCCACCACGGAGACCCAGTACTTC.

V usage is TRBV30 and J usage is TRBJ2-5; the D is unclear. The CDR3 is 13 amino acids. The germline CDR1 and CDR2 sequences are GTSNPN and SVGIG (reference sequence). The ends were cut back, 2 bases at V and 1 base at J, with 8 bases in the middle. CDR3 residues: CAWSWALQETQYF. The CDR3 nucleotides are TGTGCCTGGAGTTGGGCGCTCCAAGAGACCCAGTACTTC. The full variable domain, its missing parts supplied by reference TRBV30 and TRBJ2-5, is SQTIHQWPATLVQPVGSPLSLECTVEGTSNPNLYWYRQAAGRGLQLLFYSVGIGQISSEVPQNLSASRPQDRQFILSSKKLLLSDSGFYLCAWSWALQETQYFGPGTRLLVL.

This chain connects TRBV29-1 to TRBJ1-2, with D perhaps TRBD1 (5 bases). V lost 8 bases to trimming and J lost 2 bases, with 9 bases between them. This CDR3 contains 11 residues. In germline, CDR1 is SQVTM, CDR2 ANQGSEA. The CDR3 DNA sequence: TGCAGCTCCAGGGAGAACTATGGCTACACCTTC. It encodes CSSRENYGYTF.

The CDR3 DNA follows: TGTGCCAGCAGTGAAGCAGACAGCAATCAGCCCCAGCATTTT. It specifies CASSEADSNQPQHF. The chain joins TRBV6-1 to TRBJ1-5, with D unclear. CDR1 and CDR2 from the germline V gene are MNHNS and SASEGT. CDR3 length equals 14 residues. Trimming pared 0 bases from V and 1 base from J, leaving 4 bases between.

The chain is built from TRBV28 and TRBJ1-1; D not resolved. V was pared by 3 bases and J by 1 base, with 6 bases between. CDR1 MDHEN and CDR2 SYDVKM come from the germline V gene. The CDR3 runs 13 residues. Here the CDR3 reads CASSLGRNTEAFF. DNA for the CDR3: TGTGCCAGCAGTTTGGGCAGGAACACTGAAGCTTTCTTT.

In its sample, this clone was seen once. The chain joins TRBV13 to TRBJ2-1; 9 positions agree with TRBD2. CDR3 length: 16 residues. V gave up 4 bases and J gave up 6 bases; unmatched junction bases: 10. Per germline, CDR1 PRHDT and CDR2 FYEKMQ (reference sequence). The DNA for the CDR3 is TGTGCCAGCAGCTCCCTGTGGAGCGGGGGGTTCAATGAGCAGTTCTTC. This encodes CASSSLWSGGFNEQFF.

The genes are TRBV10-3 and TRBJ1-1; no clear D gene. The CDR3 has 13 residues. V lost 2 bases, J lost 6 bases, and 10 bases lay in between. Germline CDR1 ENHRY, CDR2 SYGVKD. The CDR3 DNA follows: TGTGCCATCAGTGAGAATGGTCCAGCTGAAGCTTTCTTT. As protein: CAISENGPAEAFF.

Only one count was recorded for this clone. The chain combines TRBV25-1 with TRBJ1-2, with 10 bases fitting TRBD1. This CDR3 comprises 16 residues. V dropped 4 bases and J dropped 4; count of bases not matched to a gene: 9. Germline V gene lookup returns CDR1 MGHDK and CDR2 SYGVNS. CDR3 in amino acids: CASSVAPGQGIYGYTF. For the CDR3, the DNA is TGTGCCAGCAGTGTCGCGCCGGGACAGGGGATCTATGGCTACACCTTC.

This chain connects TRBV28 to TRBJ1-1; D gene uncertain. Germline V gene data show CDR1 as MDHEN and CDR2 as SYDVKM. The CDR3 length is 14 residues. V lost 2 bases and J 5 bases, leaving 12 bases between the germline ends. This CDR3 reads CASSLVGFSTEAFF. The CDR3 nucleotides read TGTGCCAGCAGTTTAGTGGGGTTCTCAACTGAAGCTTTCTTT.

The rearrangement joins TRBV7-2 to TRBJ1-4; TRBD1 is a possible D gene (6 bases). V lost 1 base to trimming and J lost 4 bases, with 10 bases between them. Germline-derived CDR1 and CDR2 are SGHTA and FQGNSA. The CDR3 consists of 15 residues. The CDR3: CASSLGSQGNEKLFF. The CDR3 nucleotides are TGTGCCAGCAGCTTAGGGTCACAGGGTAATGAAAAACTGTTTTTT.

The chain recombines TRBV11-2 with TRBJ2-1; D possibly corresponds to TRBD1 (5 bases). CDR1 is SGHAT and CDR2 is FQNNGV in the germline V gene. The V end was cut by 5 bases, the J end by 6 bases, with 11 bases between. The CDR3 has 13 residues. The CDR3 sequence is CASSDQGLNEQFF. DNA of the CDR3: TGTGCCAGCAGCGACCAGGGTCTCAATGAGCAGTTCTTC.

This chain connects TRBV7-3 to TRBJ2-3; 13 nucleotides align to TRBD2. The CDR3 consists of 16 residues. The trim removed 5 bases at V and 5 bases at J, leaving 7 bases unmatched. Looked up from germline, CDR1 is SGHTA and CDR2 is FQGTGA. CDR3 bases: TGTGCCAGCAGCGAAACTAGCGGGGGGGCCGGAGATACGCAGTATTTT. The encoded protein is CASSETSGGAGDTQYF.

The chain carries TRBV5-1 and TRBJ2-7, with TRBD1 matching 9 bases. CDR1 and CDR2 (germline): SGHRS, YFSETQ. J gave up 0 bases and V 0 bases, and 1 base lay outside the gene matches. This CDR3 has 15 residues. CDR3 sequence (DNA): TGCGCCAGCAGCTTGGGGGGACAGGGCTCCTACGAGCAGTACTTC. Translated: CASSLGGQGSYEQYF.

The V gene is TRBV6-1, the J gene TRBJ2-3, with 11 bases that match TRBD2. This CDR3 is built from 17 residues. Germline CDR1 reads MNHNS; CDR2 reads SASEGT. J was trimmed by 5 bases and V by 0 bases; bases with no gene match: 7. CDR3 amino acids: CASSEARYSGGVDTQYF. CDR3 DNA: TGTGCCAGCAGTGAAGCTAGGTATAGCGGGGGGGTAGATACGCAGTATTTT.

As concerns this clone: The sample contains more than one DNA sequence encoding this CDR3. The chain uses TRBV4-3 and TRBJ2-7; weak D call: TRBD2 (5 bases). This CDR3 has 14 amino acids. V was clipped by 1 base and J by 3 bases, with 10 bases between them. Germline CDR1 and CDR2: LGHNA and YSLEER. The CDR3 loop is CASSQAAGSYEQYF. The CDR3 coding sequence is TGCGCCAGCAGCCAAGCGGCGGGCAGCTACGAGCAGTACTTC.